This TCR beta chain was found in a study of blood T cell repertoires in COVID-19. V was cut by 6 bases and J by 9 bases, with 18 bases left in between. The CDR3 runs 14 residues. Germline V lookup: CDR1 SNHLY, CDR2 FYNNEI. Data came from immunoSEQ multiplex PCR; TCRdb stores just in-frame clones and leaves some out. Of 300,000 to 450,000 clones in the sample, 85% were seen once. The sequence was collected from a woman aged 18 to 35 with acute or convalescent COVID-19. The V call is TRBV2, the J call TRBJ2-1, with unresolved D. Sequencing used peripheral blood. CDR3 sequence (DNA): TGTGCCAGCAGGTCGTCGCTAGGTTCTGGTGAGCAGTTCTTC. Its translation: CASRSSLGSGEQFF. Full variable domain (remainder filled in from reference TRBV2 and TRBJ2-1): EPEVTQTPSHQVTQMGQEVILRCVPISNHLYFYWYRQILGQKVEFLVSFYNNEISEKSEIFDDQFSVERPDGSNFTLKIRSTKLEDSAMYFCASRSSLGSGEQFFGPGTRLTVL.